One and the same sample provided the 13 T cell receptor beta chains below, sequenced in a study of regulatory T cells in long-lasting Graves disease (dated by TCRdb to the early 2020s). Library preparation was by multiplex PCR. Sequencing was performed on an Illumina HiSeq 4000. TCR beta libraries were built with iRepertoire HTBI primers and Arm-PCR amplification of CDR3 regions. TCRdb reran the public reads through fastp at Q25 and MiXCR, keeping productive beta chains. Each entry is one CDR3 protein sequence, shown with its most common DNA and genes. This sample comprises 370,000 or so distinct CDR3 sequences, around 16% of them detected only once. The top ten hold over 20% of the sample. The time point label here, explained by the study, means: newly diagnosed GD, antithyroid drugs for less than 3 months. For both TCR sequencing and RNA sequencing, RNA was extracted from PBMCs using TRIzol. This sample also appeared in a second study, on T cells in Graves' hyperthyroidism and ophthalmopathy.

This sample comprised peripheral blood mononuclear cells (PBMCs), obtained at new diagnosis, from a patient treated with antithyroid drugs. The receptors derive from a woman under 30 with Graves disease. Donor details come from another sample of the same person, matched by shared clones.

The sample holds many counts of this clonotype. The rearrangement uses TRBV20-1 and TRBJ1-6; tentative D call: TRBD1 (5 bases). CDR1 DFQATT and CDR2 SNEGSKA come from the germline V gene (reference sequence). The CDR3 has 14 residues. The V end lost 0 bases, the J end lost 5 bases, and 8 bases lay between the germline ends. The CDR3 DNA sequence: TGCAGTGCTAGAGAGGGGCCGGATAATTCACCCCTCCACTTT. Its translation: CSAREGPDNSPLHF.

The chain recombines TRBV7-8 with TRBJ2-3; the match to TRBD1 covers 7 bases. Per the germline V gene, CDR1 is SGHVS and CDR2 is FQNEAQ. The CDR3 sequence is 15 residues long. V lost 0 bases, J lost 4 bases, and 4 bases stayed unmatched. In DNA form, the CDR3 reads TGTGCCAGCAGCTTAGCAGGGGGCGTTGCAGATACGCAGTATTTT. Protein product: CASSLAGGVADTQYF.

This chain joins TRBV20-1 and TRBJ2-7, with a possible D match to TRBD1 (5 bases). V lost 0 bases, J lost 0 bases, and 9 bases lay in between. Germline loops: CDR1 DFQATT, CDR2 SNEGSKA (reference sequence). The CDR3 is 14 residues long. The CDR3, as DNA: TGCAGTGCTAGAGATGGGGCTAGCTCCTACGAGCAGTACTTC. Residues: CSARDGASSYEQYF.

This clonotype occurred a few times. The chain couples TRBV5-5 to TRBJ2-6; 7 positions match TRBD1. V gave up 7 bases and J gave up 13 bases; unmatched junction bases: 14. Germline CDR1 and CDR2: SGHKS and YYEKEE (reference sequence). The CDR3 spans 14 residues. The CDR3 spells CASHQTGPRGVLTF. The DNA of the CDR3 is TGTGCCAGCCATCAGACAGGGCCCAGGGGAGTCCTGACTTTC.

This clonotype was detected many times. The chain uses TRBV20-1 and TRBJ2-3; 10 nucleotides agree with TRBD2. The V and J ends lost 0 bases and 4 bases, in that order; junction bases with no gene match: 4. Germline V gene sequence: CDR1 DFQATT, CDR2 SNEGSKA (reference sequence). The CDR3 sequence is 15 residues long. CDR3 sequence: CSARELAGRADTQYF. The DNA for the CDR3 is TGCAGTGCTAGAGAACTAGCGGGAAGGGCAGATACGCAGTATTTT.

On this clonotype itself: With a much larger clone just one base away, this may be a read error. The chain uses TRBV24-1 and TRBJ2-2, with 7 positions matching TRBD1. The CDR3 consists of 14 residues. With V trimmed by 3 bases and J by 6 bases, 3 bases remained unmatched. Germline CDR1 is KGHDR and CDR2 is SFDVKD. The CDR3 DNA reads as TGTGCCACCAGTGATCCGACAGGGTCCGGGGAGCTGTTTTTT. It is translated as CATSDPTGSGELFF.

In this sample, this clonotype turned up a few times. CDR3 nucleotide sequence: TGTGCCAGCAGCTTACGACAGCCCCAGGATGAAAAACTGTTTTTT. Protein sequence: CASSLRQPQDEKLFF. The rearrangement joins TRBV5-5 to TRBJ1-4, with TRBD1 as a possible D gene (5 bases). This CDR3 has 15 residues. CDR1 and CDR2 from the germline V gene are SGHKS and YYEKEE (reference sequence). Trimming took off 2 bases at V and 6 bases at J, with 14 bases between the two ends.

Comment on this clonotype: This could be a read error, since a much larger clone is one nucleotide away. This chain uses TRBV27 with TRBJ2-3; no definite D call. V was trimmed by 6 bases and J by 4 bases, leaving 11 bases between them. The V gene's germline CDR1 is MNHEY and CDR2 SMNVEV (reference sequence). The CDR3 is 13 amino acids. CDR3 in DNA: TGTGCCAGCAGCCAAGCCGGACCAGATACGCAGTATTTT. Amino acid sequence: CASSQAGPDTQYF.

This clonotype was detected many times. The rearrangement uses TRBV7-2 and TRBJ1-6; a weak D match, TRBD1 (6 bases). The CDR3 consists of 14 residues. V lost 2 bases and J lost 9, with 11 bases in between. Germline values: CDR1 SGHTA, CDR2 FQGNSA. This CDR3 reads CASSLSQGSSPLHF. As DNA, the CDR3 is TGTGCCAGCAGCTTATCTCAGGGGTCTTCACCCCTCCACTTT.

This clonotype has a count of ten or more. The CDR3 region has the DNA TGTGCCAGCGGGAGGTACGTTCAGGGACCCCCGGAGGAAAAACTGTTTTTT. It is translated as CASGRYVQGPPEEKLFF. The chain links TRBV3-1 to TRBJ1-4; TRBD1 is a possible D gene (5 bases). Trimming left V 8 bases short and J 8 bases short, with 27 bases between. The CDR3 is 17 amino acids. Germline V gene lookup returns CDR1 LGHDT and CDR2 YNNKEL (reference sequence).

This chain connects TRBV20-1 to TRBJ1-6; 8 bases match TRBD1. The CDR3 contains 15 residues. Germline loops: CDR1 DFQATT, CDR2 SNEGSKA (reference sequence). Trimming cost V 6 bases and J 1 base; bases outside gene matches: 5. CDR3: CSARTGRSYNSPLHF. CDR3 in DNA: TGCAGTGCAAGGACAGGGAGGTCCTATAATTCACCCCTCCACTTT.

Many counts were recorded for this clonotype. The chain joins TRBV7-3 to TRBJ1-5; the match to TRBD1 covers 9 bases. This CDR3 has 15 amino acids. CDR1 is SGHTA and CDR2 is FQGTGA in the germline V gene. After removal of 4 bases from V and 5 bases from J, the junction contained 6 bases not matched to a gene. The CDR3 protein is CASSSADRGDQPQHF. The CDR3 region has the DNA TGTGCCAGCAGCTCAGCGGACAGGGGCGATCAGCCCCAGCATTTT. Full variable domain (outside the CDR3, taken from reference TRBV7-3 and TRBJ1-5): GAGVSQTPSNKVTEKGKYVELRCDPISGHTALYWYRQSLGQGPEFLIYFQGTGAADDSGLPNDRFFAVRPEGSVSTLKIQRTERGDSAVYLCASSSADRGDQPQHFGDGTRLSIL.

This clonotype was seen ten or more times. The rearrangement links TRBV6-5 to TRBJ2-7; 9 bases agree with TRBD2. After removal of 0 bases from V and 0 bases from J, the junction contained 0 bases not matched to a gene. The CDR3 runs to 15 residues. Germline V CDR1 and CDR2: MNHEY, SVGAGI. The CDR3 nucleotides are TGTGCCAGCAGTTACTCTAGCGGGAGCTCCTACGAGCAGTACTTC. Encoded protein: CASSYSSGSSYEQYF.